Shown below are 32 T cell receptor beta chains from a single sample sequenced in a study of blood T cell repertoires in COVID-19. Generated by immunoSEQ multiplex PCR, the TCRdb table keeps only in-frame clones and is missing some. The sample records fewer than 350,000 clones, 86% being singletons. Material for sequencing was peripheral blood. These receptors originate from a woman in her 30s with COVID-19, enrolled during active disease.

The CDR3 nucleotides are TGCGCCAGCAGCCAAGTCCCGAACAGGGTGAACACTGAAGCTTTCTTT. It translates to CASSQVPNRVNTEAFF. The chain carries TRBV4-1 and TRBJ1-1, with D possibly TRBD1 on 6 matching bases. V lost 1 base to trimming and J lost 0 bases, with 12 bases between them. Germline lookup yields CDR1 MGHRA and CDR2 YSYEKL. CDR3 length: 16 residues.

The chain is built from TRBV5-1 and TRBJ2-2; no clear D. The CDR3 is 16 residues long. Germline CDR1 SGHRS, CDR2 YFSETQ. V was shortened by 2 bases and J by 5 bases, with 16 bases between the two germline ends. The CDR3 loop is CASSFHTTTGTGELFF. DNA for the CDR3: TGCGCCAGCAGCTTTCATACCACTACGGGTACCGGGGAGCTGTTTTTT.

This sequence joins TRBV30 and TRBJ1-1, with D tentatively TRBD1 (6 bases). This CDR3 is built from 13 residues. Trimming pared 5 bases from V and 5 bases from J, leaving 15 bases between. The germline V gene has CDR1 GTSNPN and CDR2 SVGIG (reference sequence). CDR3 sequence: CAWGADSGTEAFF. The DNA of the CDR3 is TGTGCCTGGGGGGCGGACAGTGGTACTGAAGCTTTCTTT.

The genes are TRBV6-1 and TRBJ1-1; D gene unclear. V was pared by 1 base and J by 5 bases, with 8 bases between. CDR1 is MNHNS and CDR2 is SASEGT in the germline V gene. This CDR3 is 13 amino acids long. DNA of the CDR3: TGTGCCAGCAGTGAAGTTAGAGGGACTGAAGCTTTCTTT. Amino acid sequence: CASSEVRGTEAFF.

CDR3 sequence (DNA): TGTGCCACCAGCAGAGATAGGAACAGGGGATCCTACGAGCAGTACTTC. This encodes CATSRDRNRGSYEQYF. This rearrangement joins TRBV15 to TRBJ2-7; 7 bases align to TRBD1. This CDR3 comprises 16 residues. The V gene end was trimmed by 0 bases and the J gene end by 1 base; junction bases not matched to a gene: 6. Per germline, CDR1 LNHNV and CDR2 YYDKDF (reference sequence).

On this clone itself: One junction end does not reproduce the germline sequence, and a read error may be involved. V and J are TRBV29-1 and TRBJ1-1, with a weak D call TRBD1 (5 bases). Germline-derived CDR1 and CDR2 are SQVTM and ANQGSEA. The CDR3 is 12 residues long. CDR3 in amino acids: CSVAGWNAEAFF. CDR3 coding DNA: TGCAGCGTCGCAGGGTGGAACGCTGAAGCTTTCTTT.

The chain employs TRBV11-2 and TRBJ2-5; D is unresolved. The germline V gene encodes CDR1 SGHAT and CDR2 FQNNGV. V was clipped by 1 base and J by 7 bases, with 19 bases between them. The CDR3 covers 16 residues. This CDR3 reads CASSLGSGQLHGTQYF. CDR3 nucleotides: TGTGCCAGCAGCTTAGGGTCTGGGCAGCTTCATGGGACCCAGTACTTC.

The chain links TRBV18 to TRBJ2-7; 8 nucleotides agree with TRBD1. The CDR3 has 16 amino acids. Germline loops: CDR1 KGHSH, CDR2 LQKENI. V trimming: 2 bases; J trimming: 6 bases; junction bases outside the gene matches: 12. Here the CDR3 reads CASSPGRTGGSGEQYF. The DNA of the CDR3 is TGTGCCAGCTCACCAGGTCGTACAGGGGGATCAGGCGAGCAGTACTTC.

The chain recombines TRBV10-2 with TRBJ2-3; 7 bases are shared with TRBD2. The CDR3 extends over 16 amino acids. CDR1 is WSHSY, CDR2 SAAADI, per germline. Losses at the gene ends were 3 bases for V and 7 bases for J; bases not matched to a gene: 13. The CDR3 reads CASSEGTIRHRNTQYF. The CDR3 bases are TGCGCCAGCAGTGAAGGGACTATCCGACACCGCAATACGCAGTATTTT.

This clone was recorded only once. The genes are TRBV5-4 and TRBJ1-2; D is ambiguous. Trimming pared 0 bases from V and 8 bases from J, leaving 8 bases between. The V gene's germline CDR1 is SGHNT and CDR2 YYREEE (reference sequence). This CDR3 has 12 residues. The CDR3 sequence: CASSLDSLGYTF. CDR3 DNA sequence: TGTGCCAGCAGCTTGGACAGTCTGGGCTACACCTTC.

The V and J genes are TRBV27 and TRBJ2-3; D is unresolved. There are 14 residues in the CDR3. Between the trimmed V and J ends, which lost 8 bases and 0 bases, there was a span of 12 bases. The germline V gene has CDR1 MNHEY and CDR2 SMNVEV (reference sequence). Written as DNA, the CDR3 is TGTGCCAGCCGGGTTCTTCAAAGCACAGATACGCAGTATTTT. It codes for CASRVLQSTDTQYF.

The chain has TRBV15 and TRBJ2-3, with 13 bases fitting TRBD2. CDR3 size: 15 residues. V lost 5 bases to trimming and J lost 4 bases; unmatched junction nucleotides: 3. Germline V lookup: CDR1 LNHNV, CDR2 YYDKDF (reference sequence). In DNA form, the CDR3 reads TGTGCCACCAGCGCGGGACTAGCGGGGTCAGATACGCAGTATTTT. Translating gives CATSAGLAGSDTQYF.

V gene TRBV5-4 combines with J gene TRBJ2-5; no clear D gene. The CDR3 has 13 residues. Germline V gene data show CDR1 as SGHNT and CDR2 as YYREEE (reference sequence). V shed 0 bases and J shed 4 bases, with 7 bases lying between them. The CDR3 DNA sequence: TGTGCCAGCAGCTTGGACGGTGTAGAGACCCAGTACTTC. It specifies CASSLDGVETQYF.

This clone has a single count. The chain uses TRBV10-2 and TRBJ2-7; the match to TRBD1 covers 11 bases. V was pared by 6 bases and J by 7 bases, with 8 bases of the junction left unmatched. From germline, CDR1 is WSHSY and CDR2 SAAADI. The CDR3 loop spans 14 amino acids. For the CDR3, the DNA is TGCGCCAGCAGGGCCGGGACAGGGGGATGGGAGCAGTACTTC. It is translated as CASRAGTGGWEQYF.

The chain recombines TRBV7-9 with TRBJ2-5; perhaps TRBD2 as D (5 bases). There are 13 residues in the CDR3. Germline V CDR1 and CDR2: SEHNR, FQNEAQ (reference sequence). Between the trimmed V and J ends, which lost 1 base and 3 bases, there was a span of 6 bases. CDR3 sequence: CASSLVEEETQYF. The CDR3 DNA sequence: TGTGCCAGCAGCTTAGTGGAGGAAGAGACCCAGTACTTC.

The chain has TRBV7-6 and TRBJ2-1; 9 bases align to TRBD1. The CDR3 spans 14 residues. V was pared by 5 bases and J by 6 bases, with 5 bases of the junction left unmatched. CDR1 is SGHVS, CDR2 FNYEAQ, per germline. This chain's CDR3 is CASSDRGIVNEQFF. The CDR3 nucleotides read TGTGCCAGCAGCGACAGGGGGATAGTCAATGAGCAGTTCTTC.

This clone showed up many times. V and J are TRBV4-1 and TRBJ2-5, with a weak D call TRBD1 (6 bases). Trimming pared 4 bases from V and 6 bases from J, leaving 18 bases between. The CDR3 runs 15 residues. Germline CDR1 and CDR2: MGHRA and YSYEKL. The CDR3 region is CASSLEGGTGKTQYF. CDR3 nucleotide sequence: TGCGCCAGCAGCCTCGAAGGGGGAACGGGGAAGACCCAGTACTTC.

Written as DNA, the CDR3 is TGCGCCAGCAGCCTCGGCACTGAAGCTTTCTTT. It yields the protein CASSLGTEAFF. The V and J genes are TRBV5-1 and TRBJ1-1; D remains unclear. The CDR3 extends over 11 amino acids. V lost 4 bases to trimming and J lost 4 bases, with 5 bases between them. The V gene's germline CDR1 is SGHRS and CDR2 YFSETQ.

The rearrangement joins TRBV11-3 to TRBJ2-1, with TRBD1 matching over 7 bases. The CDR3 length is 14 residues. From germline, CDR1 is SGHNT and CDR2 YENEEA. Losses at the gene ends were 5 bases for V and 4 bases for J; bases not matched to a gene: 5. CDR3 sequence: CASSLGTVYNEQFF. As DNA, the CDR3 is TGTGCCAGCAGCCTAGGGACAGTTTACAATGAGCAGTTCTTC.

The chain employs TRBV7-2 and TRBJ2-3, with unresolved D. The germline V gene encodes CDR1 SGHTA and CDR2 FQGNSA. The CDR3 runs 15 residues. The V and J ends lost 1 base and 4 bases respectively, with 12 bases between them. The CDR3 loop reads CASSLGVGRADTQYF. The CDR3 DNA reads TGTGCCAGCAGCTTAGGGGTGGGTCGGGCAGATACGCAGTATTTT. Together with reference TRBV7-2 and TRBJ2-3, the CDR3 gives the full variable domain: GAGVSQSPSNKVTEKGKDVELRCDPISGHTALYWYRQSLGQGLEFLIYFQGNSAPDKSGLPSDRFSAERTGGSVSTLTIQRTQQEDSAVYLCASSLGVGRADTQYFGPGTRLTVL.

The CDR3 bases are TGTGCCAGCACCCTGGACAGCTCCTACAATGAGCAGTTCTTC. Protein product: CASTLDSSYNEQFF. The chain couples TRBV6-1 to TRBJ2-1, with a weak D call TRBD1 (6 bases). CDR3 size: 14 residues. V lost 7 bases and J 0 bases, leaving 10 bases between the germline ends. Germline V gene sequence: CDR1 MNHNS, CDR2 SASEGT.

The V gene is TRBV5-1, the J gene TRBJ1-1; 8 positions match TRBD1. CDR1 is SGHRS and CDR2 is YFSETQ in the germline V gene. The CDR3 covers 12 residues. Trimming took 4 bases from V and 7 from J; bases not matched to a gene: 3. The CDR3 region is CASSPGTGEAFF. The CDR3 DNA sequence: TGCGCCAGCAGCCCAGGGACAGGTGAAGCTTTCTTT.

This chain joins TRBV4-1 and TRBJ1-2; D gene ambiguous. V lost 3 bases to trimming and J lost 7 bases, with 12 bases between them. Germline V gene data show CDR1 as MGHRA and CDR2 as YSYEKL. CDR3 length equals 13 residues. As DNA, the CDR3 is TGCGCCAGCAGCCACGGAGGGAGTCGTGGCTACACCTTC. Amino acids: CASSHGGSRGYTF.

The chain is built from TRBV29-1 and TRBJ1-2; no definite D call. Germline CDR1 and CDR2: SQVTM and ANQGSEA. Trimming left V 4 bases short and J 5 bases short, with 11 bases between. The CDR3 covers 12 residues. CDR3 DNA sequence: TGCAGCGTTGCCGAGGGCACTTATGGCTACACCTTC. Its translation: CSVAEGTYGYTF.

The V call is TRBV10-3, the J call TRBJ2-6; D is possibly TRBD1 (5 bases). Germline V CDR1 and CDR2: ENHRY, SYGVKD. With 6 bases removed from V and 0 bases from J, the gap between germline ends came to 15 bases. CDR3 size: 17 residues. This CDR3 is CAISSGSPSSGANVLTF. The CDR3 DNA follows: TGTGCCATCAGCTCAGGGTCCCCGAGCTCTGGGGCCAACGTCCTGACTTTC.

The chain links TRBV5-6 to TRBJ1-6; unclear D gene. CDR3 length equals 14 residues. Germline V gives CDR1 SGHDT, CDR2 YYEEEE. With 0 bases removed from V and 6 bases from J, the gap between germline ends came to 7 bases. The CDR3 is CASSLVSVNSPLHF. CDR3 DNA: TGTGCCAGCAGCTTGGTCTCGGTTAATTCACCCCTCCACTTT. Combining the CDR3 with reference TRBV5-6 and TRBJ1-6 gives the whole variable domain DAGVTQSPTHLIKTRGQQVTLRCSPKSGHDTVSWYQQALGQGPQFIFQYYEEEERQRGNFPDRFSGHQFPNYSSELNVNALLLGDSALYLCASSLVSVNSPLHFGNGTRLTVT.

This rearrangement joins TRBV5-5 to TRBJ2-7, with 8 bases matching TRBD1. Looked up from germline, CDR1 is SGHKS and CDR2 is YYEKEE (reference sequence). The length of the CDR3 is 14 residues. J lost 7 bases, V lost 2 bases, and 8 bases had no gene match. CDR3 in DNA: TGTGCCAGCAGCTTTACGACAGGGGTGAGGGAGCAGTACTTC. Its protein is CASSFTTGVREQYF.

The rearrangement links TRBV2 to TRBJ1-1; perhaps TRBD1 as D (6 bases). V was pared by 7 bases and J by 5 bases, with 20 bases between. The germline V gene has CDR1 SNHLY and CDR2 FYNNEI. The CDR3 is 15 amino acids. The CDR3 region is CASNRPGGPGTEAFF. CDR3 DNA: TGTGCCAGCAACCGACCGGGGGGGCCGGGGACTGAAGCTTTCTTT.

The chain links TRBV18 to TRBJ2-5; tentatively, D is TRBD1 (6 bases). Germline values: CDR1 KGHSH, CDR2 LQKENI. The CDR3 is 15 amino acids. The ends were cut back, 4 bases at V and 2 bases at J, with 14 bases in the middle. The CDR3 DNA follows: TGTGCCAGCTCACAAATACAGACAGGTCAAGAGACCCAGTACTTC. Translation: CASSQIQTGQETQYF.

The rearrangement links TRBV27 to TRBJ2-7, with 11 bases fitting TRBD2. Germline assignment: CDR1 MNHEY and CDR2 SMNVEV (reference sequence). This CDR3 spans 15 amino acids. V gave up 2 bases and J gave up 1 base; unmatched junction bases: 1. CDR3 bases: TGTGCCAGCAGTTTACGACTAGCGGGGTCCTACGAGCAGTACTTC. It translates to CASSLRLAGSYEQYF.

The chain uses TRBV5-1 and TRBJ2-5, with a possible D match to TRBD1 (6 bases). The V gene lost 4 bases and the J gene lost 2 bases, with 12 bases spanning the gap. This CDR3 comprises 14 residues. CDR1 is SGHRS and CDR2 is YFSETQ in the germline V gene. The CDR3 reads CASSGGQRQETQYF. In DNA, the CDR3 is TGCGCCAGCAGCGGTGGACAGCGACAAGAGACCCAGTACTTC.

J is TRBJ2-5 and V is TRBV3-1 (or the pseudogene TRBV3-2); 11 bases match TRBD2. Germline V gene lookup returns CDR1 LGHDT and CDR2 YNNKEL (reference sequence). V shed 4 bases, J shed 3 bases, and the junction held 4 bases outside the gene matches. This CDR3 has 15 amino acids. Here the CDR3 reads CASSPGTSGEETQYF. Written as DNA, the CDR3 is TGTGCCAGCAGCCCCGGGACTAGCGGTGAAGAGACCCAGTACTTC.